This T cell receptor beta chain originates from a study of read filtering for tumor transcriptome and immune sequencing. The germline V gene encodes CDR1 SGHTA and CDR2 FQGTGA. The CDR3 covers 13 residues. Trimming took 2 bases from V and 4 from J, leaving 7 bases between them. This library used roughly 0.4 ug RNA and molecular barcoded adaptors spanning alpha/delta and beta/gamma chains. MiXCR, run by TCRdb on the reads, gives a single entry per CDR3 protein. Of about 54,000 distinct CDR3 sequences listed, more than 9% are singletons. This clonotype was observed many times. The V call is TRBV7-3, the J call TRBJ2-3, with D uncertain. Specimen: a population of CD138-negative cells sorted from bone marrow. The clonotype was recovered from a donor at least 40 years old with multiple myeloma. The CDR3 coding sequence is TGTGCCAGCAGCTTATTGGACGCAGATACGCAGTATTTT. Translated: CASSLLDADTQYF.